What follows are 24 T cell receptor beta chains derived from one specimen sequenced in a study of blood T cell repertoires in COVID-19. Repertoires were generated with immunoSEQ multiplex PCR, while TCRdb's copy carries only in-frame clones and drops some. The table has around 310,000 clones, approximately 90% seen once. The sequencing input was peripheral blood. These receptor sequences come from a woman in her twenties or thirties with COVID-19, enrolled during active disease.

The count of this clone is one. The V call is TRBV28, the J call TRBJ1-2, with D possibly being TRBD1 (5 bases). Germline CDR1 and CDR2: MDHEN and SYDVKM. The CDR3 has 13 amino acids. V was trimmed by 7 bases and J by 4 bases, leaving 13 bases between them. The CDR3 protein is CASMGGRSYGYTF. The CDR3 DNA reads as TGTGCCAGCATGGGGGGTAGAAGCTATGGCTACACCTTC.

The V call is TRBV27, the J call TRBJ1-1, with no clear D. Germline values: CDR1 MNHEY, CDR2 SMNVEV (reference sequence). V lost 0 bases to trimming and J lost 11 bases, with 13 bases between them. The CDR3 runs to 13 residues. This CDR3 is CASSLSSGLLAFF. In nucleotides, the CDR3 is TGTGCCAGCAGTTTATCGTCGGGATTGTTGGCTTTCTTT.

This chain joins TRBV27 and TRBJ1-1; TRBD1 matches at 8 bases. Germline V CDR1 and CDR2: MNHEY, SMNVEV (reference sequence). The V segment lost 7 bases and the J segment 5 bases; nucleotides outside the gene matches: 6. This CDR3 has 13 amino acids. DNA of the CDR3: TGTGCCAGCAAGCAGGGGGCGCGTACTGAAGCTTTCTTT. It specifies CASKQGARTEAFF.

The chain joins TRBV19 to TRBJ2-5; perhaps TRBD1 as D (6 bases). CDR3 length: 14 residues. The germline V gene encodes CDR1 LNHDA and CDR2 SQIVND (reference sequence). V lost 5 bases and J lost 5, with 15 bases in between. The CDR3 coding sequence is TGTGCCAGTAGTGCCGAAACAGGGTTGGAGACCCAGTACTTC. Its translation: CASSAETGLETQYF. Together with reference TRBV19 and TRBJ2-5, the CDR3 gives the full variable domain: DGGITQSPKYLFRKEGQNVTLSCEQNLNHDAMYWYRQDPGQGLRLIYYSQIVNDFQKGDIAEGYSVSREKKESFPLTVTSAQKNPTAFYLCASSAETGLETQYFGPGTRLLVL.

This clone was observed a single time. The chain combines TRBV6-5 with TRBJ1-4; D gene ambiguous. With 8 bases removed from V and 5 bases from J, the gap between germline ends came to 15 bases. This CDR3 is 14 amino acids long. Germline CDR1 MNHEY, CDR2 SVGAGI. The DNA of the CDR3 is TGTGCCAGCCGAACGAGGGCGGGGAATGAAAAACTGTTTTTT. It encodes CASRTRAGNEKLFF.

This clone was counted a single time. V gene TRBV24-1 combines with J gene TRBJ2-7; tentative D call: TRBD1 (6 bases). CDR1 and CDR2 (germline): KGHDR, SFDVKD. This CDR3 has 15 amino acids. The V end lost 0 bases, the J end lost 3 bases, and 11 bases lay between the germline ends. CDR3 residues: CATSDLGQGYYEQYF. The CDR3 bases are TGTGCCACCAGTGATTTGGGGCAGGGGTACTACGAGCAGTACTTC.

This chain links TRBV9 with TRBJ2-2, with 13 bases lining up with TRBD2. Looked up from germline, CDR1 is SGDLS and CDR2 is YYNGEE. The V segment lost 3 bases and the J segment 6 bases; nucleotides outside the gene matches: 8. The CDR3 contains 17 residues. This CDR3 is CASSAPGLAGVAGELFF. CDR3 coding DNA: TGTGCCAGCAGCGCTCCAGGACTAGCGGGAGTGGCCGGGGAGCTGTTTTTT.

A note on this clone: A junction boundary mismatches the germline segment, possibly from a read error. The chain couples TRBV9 to TRBJ2-7, with TRBD2 matching over 8 bases. CDR1 is SGDLS, CDR2 YYNGEE, per germline. The CDR3 runs to 16 residues. The CDR3 DNA reads as TGTGCCAGCAGCCCCCGGGGTAGCGGGGCCTCCGACGAGCAGTACTTC. It translates to CASSPRGSGASDEQYF.

This clone was detected once. The rearrangement joins TRBV12-5 to TRBJ2-7; possible D gene TRBD2, 6 bases. Trimming left V 4 bases short and J 3 bases short, with 19 bases between. Germline CDR1 LGHNT, CDR2 FRNRAP. The CDR3 has 16 residues. The CDR3 coding sequence is TGTGCTAGTGGTTATCCCTCCTCCCGGGAGTTCTACGAGCAGTACTTC. Protein sequence: CASGYPSSREFYEQYF.

The rearrangement links TRBV6-2 or TRBV6-3 to TRBJ1-5, with 8 bases matching TRBD1. The germline CDR1 and CDR2 sequences are MNHEY and SVGEGT. The CDR3 has 15 amino acids. Trimming at V came to 6 bases and at J to 2 bases, leaving 6 bases not matched to a gene. The CDR3 DNA is TGTGCCAGCAGCGAGACAGGGGACGGCAATCAGCCCCAGCATTTT. This sequence encodes CASSETGDGNQPQHF.

This sequence joins TRBV5-1 and TRBJ2-2; weak D call: TRBD2 (5 bases). In germline, CDR1 is SGHRS, CDR2 YFSETQ. The CDR3 is 13 amino acids. The V end was cut by 7 bases, the J end by 7 bases, with 14 bases between. In nucleotides, the CDR3 is TGCGCCAGCCAGTCGGGGAATCGCGGGGAGCTGTTTTTT. Translated, it gives CASQSGNRGELFF. Drawing the rest from reference TRBV5-1 and TRBJ2-2, the complete variable domain is KAGVTQTPRYLIKTRGQQVTLSCSPISGHRSVSWYQQTPGQGLQFLFEYFSETQRNKGNFPGRFSGRQFSNSRSEMNVSTLELGDSALYLCASQSGNRGELFFGEGSRLTVL.

The V gene is TRBV11-2, the J gene TRBJ2-7, with 11 bases aligning to TRBD2. The CDR3 is made up of 16 amino acids. The V segment lost 0 bases and the J segment 2 bases; nucleotides outside the gene matches: 3. Germline CDR1 SGHAT, CDR2 FQNNGV. The CDR3 DNA is TGTGCCAGCAGCTTAGAATCGGGACTAGCGGCCTACGAGCAGTACTTC. This encodes CASSLESGLAAYEQYF. The whole variable domain, remainder taken from reference TRBV11-2 and TRBJ2-7, is EAGVAQSPRYKIIEKRQSVAFWCNPISGHATLYWYQQILGQGPKLLIQFQNNGVVDDSQLPKDRFSAERLKGVDSTLKIQPAKLEDSAVYLCASSLESGLAAYEQYFGPGTRLTVT.

The chain joins TRBV28 to TRBJ2-7; D is possibly TRBD2 (6 bases). The germline V gene has CDR1 MDHEN and CDR2 SYDVKM. This CDR3 contains 15 residues. Trimming cost V 4 bases and J 4 bases, with 17 bases left between them. DNA of the CDR3: TGTGCCAGCAGTTGGTCCGGGACTCTAGGATACGAGCAGTACTTC. It encodes CASSWSGTLGYEQYF.

This chain uses TRBV27 with TRBJ2-1; perhaps TRBD1 as D (7 bases). V was shortened by 10 bases and J by 7 bases, with 20 bases between the two germline ends. This CDR3 spans 14 amino acids. Germline values: CDR1 MNHEY, CDR2 SMNVEV (reference sequence). In nucleotides, the CDR3 is TGTGCCACCGCATCATCACAGGGGAGGAATGAGCAGTTCTTC. The encoded protein is CATASSQGRNEQFF.

This chain uses TRBV29-1 with TRBJ1-6; 9 bases align to TRBD1. This CDR3 has 14 amino acids. Germline V gives CDR1 SQVTM, CDR2 ANQGSEA. V dropped 6 bases and J dropped 10; count of bases not matched to a gene: 10. CDR3 sequence reads: CSVASDRGSSPLHF. For the CDR3, the DNA is TGCAGCGTCGCCTCGGACAGGGGTTCCTCACCCCTCCACTTT.

The chain links TRBV4-2 to TRBJ1-6; D uncertain. The V and J ends lost 4 bases and 0 bases respectively, with 22 bases between them. Germline CDR1 and CDR2: LGHNA and YNFKEQ. The CDR3 runs to 20 residues. CDR3 amino acids: CASSPRPLTRDPSYNSPLHF. The CDR3 DNA reads TGTGCCAGCAGCCCAAGACCCTTGACACGCGATCCCTCCTATAATTCACCCCTCCACTTT.

This sequence joins TRBV18 and TRBJ2-1; D remains unclear. The V and J ends lost 6 bases and 8 bases respectively, with 20 bases between them. The CDR3 runs to 15 residues. Per germline, CDR1 KGHSH and CDR2 LQKENI. The CDR3 loop reads CASSSNSRFADEQFF. In DNA form, the CDR3 reads TGTGCCAGCTCCTCCAACTCTAGGTTCGCCGATGAGCAGTTCTTC.

The chain uses TRBV6-5 and TRBJ2-7; TRBD2 matches at 9 bases. V trimming: 2 bases; J trimming: 3 bases; junction bases outside the gene matches: 8. Germline CDR1 MNHEY, CDR2 SVGAGI. This CDR3 is built from 16 residues. CDR3 protein: CASSYHSSGASYEQYF. The CDR3 DNA is TGTGCCAGCAGTTACCACTCTAGCGGGGCCAGCTACGAGCAGTACTTC.

The chain uses TRBV28 and TRBJ1-6; 8 positions match TRBD1. Germline assignment: CDR1 MDHEN and CDR2 SYDVKM. This CDR3 spans 16 amino acids. Germline trimming cut 2 bases from V and 0 bases from J; bases unmatched to any gene: 0. The CDR3 region is CASSLGQGSYNSPLHF. The CDR3 DNA reads TGTGCCAGCAGTTTAGGACAGGGCTCCTATAATTCACCCCTCCACTTT.

The rearrangement joins TRBV2 to TRBJ2-5; D is possibly TRBD1 (7 bases). CDR3 length: 14 residues. The V gene's germline CDR1 is SNHLY and CDR2 FYNNEI. Between the trimmed V and J ends, which lost 7 bases and 3 bases, there was a span of 15 bases. Here the CDR3 reads CASMRDRTKETQYF. In DNA, the CDR3 is TGTGCCAGCATGCGGGACAGAACCAAAGAGACCCAGTACTTC.

About this clone: At the DNA level, this CDR3 is encoded by other sequences in the same sample as well. The V and J genes are TRBV29-1 and TRBJ2-5; tentative D call: TRBD2 (6 bases). The CDR3 extends over 11 amino acids. CDR1 is SQVTM, CDR2 ANQGSEA, per germline. Trimming took off 4 bases at V and 5 bases at J, with 8 bases between the two ends. CDR3 DNA: TGCAGCGTTGGGGGGAGGGAGACCCAGTACTTC. Translated: CSVGGRETQYF.

V and J are TRBV3-1 (or the pseudogene TRBV3-2) and TRBJ1-3; tentative D call: TRBD1 (5 bases). Per the germline V gene, CDR1 is LGHDT and CDR2 is YNNKEL (reference sequence). V lost 2 bases, J lost 2 bases, and 13 bases lay in between. This CDR3 comprises 16 residues. Here the CDR3 reads CASSQQRLGAGNTIYF. CDR3 DNA: TGTGCCAGCAGCCAACAAAGGTTAGGGGCTGGAAACACCATATATTTT.

V gene TRBV7-8 combines with J gene TRBJ1-5; D may be TRBD1 (6 bases). The CDR3 totals 13 residues. Germline V gives CDR1 SGHVS, CDR2 FQNEAQ. The germline V and J ends were trimmed by 5 bases and 7 bases, with 12 bases remaining between them. This CDR3 reads CASSLQGIQPQHF. DNA for the CDR3: TGTGCCAGCAGCCTACAGGGAATCCAGCCCCAGCATTTT.

To note about this clone: A junction end diverges from the germline sequence, so it may reflect a read error. The J gene is TRBJ2-1, the V gene TRBV12-3 or TRBV12-4, with D possibly matching TRBD1 (6 bases). CDR3 length equals 12 residues. CDR3 in DNA: TGTGCCAGCAGTCCAAGGGGGAGCCTTGGGCTCTTC. This gives the protein CASSPRGSLGLF.